The subject of this entry is one TCR beta chain. PCR used 60 Vbeta primers and 13 Jbeta primers. Generated by immunoSEQ multiplex PCR, the TCRdb table keeps only in-frame clones and is missing some. Of around 200,000 clones listed, 80% are singletons. Germline CDR1 and CDR2: GTSNPN and SVGIG (reference sequence). This CDR3 has 14 residues. V was trimmed by 0 bases and J by 8 bases, leaving 16 bases between them. The data are from a study of cytomegalovirus exposure and HLA in healthy donors. This TCR came from a boy between 10 and 17 years old in good health and CMV-seronegative. The chain couples TRBV30 to TRBJ1-2; maybe TRBD1 (6 bases). The sequenced material came from PBMCs. CDR3: CAWSVRGGLLGYTF. CDR3 nucleotides: TGTGCCTGGAGTGTACGGGGGGGCCTACTAGGCTACACCTTC.